The rows below give T cell receptor beta chains drawn from one sample of a study of control samples from healthy donors and cancer patients. Sequencing used immunoSEQ multiplex PCR; TCRdb keeps in-frame clones, though not all of them. The sample carries 84,000 or so clones, roughly 91% recorded once. The sequencing input was blood. These receptors were obtained from a man aged 25-40 years in good health. CDR3s include the opening cysteine and the closing phenylalanine or tryptophan. The order of the fields is V gene, clone size, D gene, J gene, CDR3 protein, CDR3 DNA. The D gene is left open where the match is weak. The size of a clone is reported for some rows only, either as once, few or many, or as a class for expanded clones.

v_call: TRBV7-9; clone_size: -; d_call: -; j_call: TRBJ1-1; cdr3_aa: CASSLPARRYAFF; cdr3_nt: TGTGCCAGCAGCTTACCGGCCAGGCGTTACGCTTTCTTT
v_call: TRBV20-1; clone_size: -; d_call: -; j_call: TRBJ2-7; cdr3_aa: CSADGGEQYF; cdr3_nt: TGCAGTGCCGATGGGGGCGAGCAGTACTTC
v_call: TRBV9; clone_size: -; d_call: -; j_call: TRBJ2-7; cdr3_aa: CASSVGVRPDEQYF; cdr3_nt: TGTGCCAGCAGCGTAGGTGTCAGGCCGGACGAGCAGTACTTC
v_call: TRBV25-1; clone_size: -; d_call: TRBD1; j_call: TRBJ2-5; cdr3_aa: CASSEGIGQGRETQYF; cdr3_nt: TGTGCCAGCAGTGAGGGAATAGGACAGGGGAGAGAGACCCAGTACTTC
v_call: TRBV25-1; clone_size: once; d_call: TRBD1; j_call: TRBJ2-7; cdr3_aa: CASSEAGTAYEQYF; cdr3_nt: TGTGCCAGCAGTGAGGCCGGGACAGCATACGAGCAGTACTTC
v_call: TRBV19; clone_size: once; d_call: -; j_call: TRBJ1-4; cdr3_aa: CASNPGQGLNEKLFF; cdr3_nt: TGTGCCAGTAACCCTGGGCAGGGGCTTAATGAAAAACTGTTTTTT
v_call: TRBV3-1/TRBV3-2; clone_size: once; d_call: -; j_call: TRBJ2-7; cdr3_aa: CASSPRRTEDEQYF; cdr3_nt: TGTGCCAGCAGCCCCCGCCGGACAGAAGACGAGCAGTACTTC
v_call: TRBV28; clone_size: -; d_call: -; j_call: TRBJ1-1; cdr3_aa: CASSFTARRDTEAFF; cdr3_nt: TGTGCCAGCAGTTTCACCGCGCGGCGGGACACTGAAGCTTTCTTT
v_call: TRBV29-1; clone_size: -; d_call: -; j_call: TRBJ2-6; cdr3_aa: CSVEDRYPPGANVLTF; cdr3_nt: TGCAGCGTTGAAGATCGATACCCCCCTGGGGCCAACGTCCTGACTTTC
v_call: TRBV5-1; clone_size: -; d_call: -; j_call: TRBJ1-4; cdr3_aa: CASSLGTPNEKLFF; cdr3_nt: TGCGCCAGCAGCTTGGGGACACCTAATGAAAAACTGTTTTTT
v_call: TRBV18; clone_size: -; d_call: -; j_call: TRBJ1-6; cdr3_aa: CASSPPDGGSYNSPLHF; cdr3_nt: TGTGCCAGCTCACCACCCGACGGGGGCTCCTATAATTCACCCCTCCACTTT
v_call: TRBV18; clone_size: -; d_call: -; j_call: TRBJ1-4; cdr3_aa: CASSPRPGTNEKLFF; cdr3_nt: TGTGCCAGCTCACCAAGGCCAGGGACTAATGAAAAACTGTTTTTT
v_call: TRBV29-1; clone_size: -; d_call: -; j_call: TRBJ1-2; cdr3_aa: CSVEDTGHSYGYTF; cdr3_nt: TGCAGCGTTGAAGATACAGGGCACTCGTATGGCTACACCTTC
v_call: TRBV7-2; clone_size: -; d_call: -; j_call: TRBJ2-3; cdr3_aa: CASSLDLSTDTQYF; cdr3_nt: TGTGCCAGCAGCTTAGACTTGAGCACAGATACGCAGTATTTT
v_call: TRBV7-2; clone_size: -; d_call: TRBD2; j_call: TRBJ2-7; cdr3_aa: CASRTSGAYEQYF; cdr3_nt: TGTGCCAGCAGAACTAGCGGCGCCTACGAGCAGTACTTC
v_call: TRBV19; clone_size: once; d_call: -; j_call: TRBJ2-3; cdr3_aa: CASQTRVAGTDTQYF; cdr3_nt: TGTGCCAGTCAGACACGGGTCGCTGGCACAGATACGCAGTATTTT
v_call: TRBV24-1; clone_size: -; d_call: -; j_call: TRBJ2-3; cdr3_aa: CATSDSSGTSDTQYF; cdr3_nt: TGTGCCACCAGTGATTCGAGCGGTACTTCAGATACGCAGTATTTT
v_call: TRBV27; clone_size: once; d_call: TRBD2; j_call: TRBJ2-7; cdr3_aa: CASSSLAGYEQYF; cdr3_nt: TGTGCCAGCAGTTCACTAGCGGGGTACGAGCAGTACTTC
v_call: TRBV24-1; clone_size: once; d_call: -; j_call: TRBJ2-5; cdr3_aa: CATSDFFDSQETQYF; cdr3_nt: TGTGCCACCAGTGATTTTTTTGACAGCCAAGAGACCCAGTACTTC
v_call: TRBV6-2/TRBV6-3; clone_size: -; d_call: -; j_call: TRBJ2-5; cdr3_aa: CASSPVRQLVQETQYF; cdr3_nt: TGTGCCAGCAGCCCCGTTCGACAACTAGTGCAAGAGACCCAGTACTTC
v_call: TRBV5-1; clone_size: once; d_call: TRBD2; j_call: TRBJ2-2; cdr3_aa: CASSSGLAGAPGAGELFF; cdr3_nt: TGCGCCAGCAGCTCCGGACTAGCGGGGGCCCCAGGTGCCGGGGAGCTGTTTTTT
v_call: TRBV19; clone_size: -; d_call: TRBD1; j_call: TRBJ2-7; cdr3_aa: CASAFGTGGSYEQYF; cdr3_nt: TGTGCCAGTGCGTTCGGGACAGGGGGATCCTACGAGCAGTACTTC